The rows below give T cell receptor beta chains drawn from one sample of a study of blood T cell repertoires in COVID-19. Clones were read by immunoSEQ multiplex PCR, and TCRdb kept only the in-frame ones, dropping some. The sample includes about 110,000 clones, over 75% of them seen just once. The material sequenced was peripheral blood. The source of these receptors is a woman aged 70-85 years with acute or convalescent COVID-19. CDR3s include the opening cysteine and the closing phenylalanine or tryptophan. The D gene is left open where the match is weak.

j_call d_call v_call cdr3_aa
TRBJ2-2 NA TRBV6-2/TRBV6-3 CASSPWGVGTGELFF
TRBJ2-7 TRBD2 TRBV18 CASSPRQREVDEQYF
TRBJ1-5 TRBD1 TRBV5-6 CASSVQGAGPLAPQHF
TRBJ2-3 NA TRBV7-2 CASSYSVLDTQYF
TRBJ2-2 TRBD1 TRBV18 CASSATGDGTGELFF
TRBJ2-3 TRBD1 TRBV7-9 CASSATGNTGTDTQYF
TRBJ1-1 TRBD1 TRBV29-1 CSAKGQGNTEAFF
TRBJ1-5 TRBD1 TRBV3-1/TRBV3-2 CASSQQGAGSNQPQHF
TRBJ2-7 TRBD2 TRBV30 CAWRREAGSYEQYF
TRBJ2-1 TRBD2 TRBV5-4 CASSLVAGSDEQFF
TRBJ2-3 NA TRBV21-1 CASSKGNGRDRGAPTADTQYF
TRBJ1-2 TRBD1 TRBV3-1/TRBV3-2 CASSHAGTAQTGDTF
TRBJ1-2 TRBD1 TRBV6-5 CASSYARGSYGYTF
TRBJ2-7 NA TRBV11-2 CASSQVRKPYEQYF
TRBJ1-1 NA TRBV9 CASSDGARMNTEAFF
TRBJ1-4 TRBD1 TRBV5-1 CASSFGTGDEKLFF
TRBJ2-1 NA TRBV6-5 CASRRVDEQFF
TRBJ2-1 NA TRBV3-1/TRBV3-2 CASSHGSSYNEQFF
TRBJ2-3 NA TRBV5-8 CASSFRGHGASTDTQYF
TRBJ2-1 TRBD1 TRBV11-1 CASSLSRQGNEQFF
TRBJ1-1 TRBD1 TRBV6-2/TRBV6-3 CASSKDRVGVNTEAFF
TRBJ1-2 NA TRBV18 CASSPLAWSSGYTF
TRBJ1-4 TRBD1 TRBV29-1 CSIGTGQSNEKLFF
TRBJ1-2 NA TRBV28 CASSLHQDTIDGGYTF
TRBJ2-3 NA TRBV5-5 CASSKEADTQYF
TRBJ1-2 NA TRBV28 CASIPDSLDGYTF
TRBJ2-3 NA TRBV5-4 CASSLPLGDTQYF
TRBJ2-1 TRBD2 TRBV4-2 CASSQGTSGGALREQFF
TRBJ2-3 TRBD2 TRBV12-5 CASGLVLKTGGLSTDTQYF
TRBJ1-6 TRBD1 TRBV6-6 CASSYKDRGNSPLHF
TRBJ1-4 NA TRBV3-1/TRBV3-2 CASSLGGVGEKLFF
TRBJ1-2 NA TRBV5-4 CASSLGAGDGYTF
TRBJ1-1 TRBD1 TRBV29-1 CSGWTGATEAFF
TRBJ1-2 NA TRBV24-1 CATSSWGKQGFGYTF
TRBJ2-1 NA TRBV7-9 CASSSSLALRYNEQFF
TRBJ2-1 NA TRBV2 CASSDANLEQFF
TRBJ2-5 TRBD2 TRBV3-1/TRBV3-2 CASSHGLAAYQETQYF
TRBJ1-1 TRBD1 TRBV28 CASSGRGQGVASFMNTEAFF
TRBJ2-2 TRBD1 TRBV9 CASRGQGWNGELFF
TRBJ2-5 TRBD1 TRBV24-1 CATSDWDREGYQETQYF
TRBJ1-6 NA TRBV5-4 CASSNRTLRGSPLHF
TRBJ1-1 TRBD1 TRBV7-2 CASSSHRGSNTEAFF
TRBJ1-2 TRBD1 TRBV6-2/TRBV6-3 CASSAGQGRDGYTF
TRBJ2-3 NA TRBV5-5 CASSFGSGGASTDTQYF
TRBJ2-1 NA TRBV3-1/TRBV3-2 CASALTGEQFF
TRBJ2-3 TRBD2 TRBV9 CASSVAGGSGTGVTDTQYF
TRBJ2-3 NA TRBV11-2 CASRSLVGDTQYF
TRBJ1-3 NA TRBV28 CASIYGPSSGNTIYF
TRBJ2-7 NA TRBV10-1 CASSQGGGYEQYF
TRBJ1-2 TRBD1 TRBV6-2/TRBV6-3 CASSLTGGGGYTF
TRBJ1-6 TRBD1 TRBV5-6 CASSFWTGRDSPLHF
TRBJ1-6 NA TRBV5-1 CASSFTGSYNSPLHF